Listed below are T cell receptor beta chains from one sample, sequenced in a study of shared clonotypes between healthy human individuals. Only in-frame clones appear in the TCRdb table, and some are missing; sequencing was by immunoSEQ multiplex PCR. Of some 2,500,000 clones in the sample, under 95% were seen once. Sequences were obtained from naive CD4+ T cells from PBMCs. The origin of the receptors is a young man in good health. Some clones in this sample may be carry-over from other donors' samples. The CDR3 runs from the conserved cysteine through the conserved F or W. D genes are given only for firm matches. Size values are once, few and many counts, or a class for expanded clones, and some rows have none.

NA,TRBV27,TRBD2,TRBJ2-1,CASSTRRLAGGPQGSYNEQFF,TGTGCCAGCAGTACACGGCGACTAGCGGGAGGGCCCCAAGGTTCCTACAATGAGCAGTTCTTC
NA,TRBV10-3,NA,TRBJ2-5,CAISPSPQETQYF,TGTGCCATCAGCCCGAGCCCCCAAGAGACCCAGTACTTC
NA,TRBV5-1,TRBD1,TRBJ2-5,CASSLGDSPQYF,TGCGCCAGCAGCTTGGGGGACAGTCCCCAGTACTTC
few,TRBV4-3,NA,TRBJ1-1,CASSQDFLGTEAFF,TGCGCCAGCAGCCAAGATTTTCTTGGCACTGAAGCTTTCTTT
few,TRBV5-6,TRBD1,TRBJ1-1,CASTSGGPEAFF,TGTGCCAGCACCTCAGGGGGACCCGAAGCTTTCTTT
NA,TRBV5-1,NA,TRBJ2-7,CASSLGHLPDYEQYF,TGCGCCAGCAGCTTGGGGCACCTCCCGGACTACGAGCAGTACTTC
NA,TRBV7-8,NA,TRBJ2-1,CASSLSAGNEQFF,TGTGCCAGCAGCTTATCGGCGGGGAATGAGCAGTTCTTC
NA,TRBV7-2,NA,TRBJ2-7,CASSSPGATYEQYF,TGTGCCAGCAGCTCCCCAGGGGCAACCTACGAGCAGTACTTC
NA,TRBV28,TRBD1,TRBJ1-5,CASQPPTDRGSPHQPQHF,TGTGCCAGCCAACCCCCGACGGACAGGGGGTCTCCTCATCAGCCCCAGCATTTT
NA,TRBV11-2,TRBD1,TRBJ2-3,CASSQGQVVDTQYF,TGTGCCAGCAGCCAGGGACAGGTGGTGGATACGCAGTATTTT
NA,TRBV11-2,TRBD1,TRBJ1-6,CASSPRTGGYSPLHF,TGTGCCAGCAGCCCCAGGACAGGGGGCTATTCACCCCTCCACTTT
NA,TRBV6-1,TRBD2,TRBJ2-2,CASSEVTGLRANTGELFF,TGTGCCAGCAGTGAGGTTACGGGACTACGAGCGAACACCGGGGAGCTGTTTTTT
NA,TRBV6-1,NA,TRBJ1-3,CASSELLENTIYF,TGTGCCAGCAGTGAATTGCTGGAAAACACCATATATTTT
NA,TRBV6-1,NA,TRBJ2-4,CASRPLGGPKNIQYF,TGTGCCAGCAGACCCTTGGGGGGGCCCAAAAACATTCAGTACTTC
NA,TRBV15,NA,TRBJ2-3,CATSRGPVGADTQYF,TGTGCCACCAGCAGAGGCCCGGTAGGGGCAGATACGCAGTATTTT
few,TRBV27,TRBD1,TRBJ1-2,CATAYRGDYGYTF,TGTGCCACCGCCTACAGGGGTGACTATGGCTACACCTTC
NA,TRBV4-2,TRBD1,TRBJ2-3,CASSPGQGSNTQYF,TGTGCCAGCAGCCCGGGACAGGGCTCAAATACGCAGTATTTT
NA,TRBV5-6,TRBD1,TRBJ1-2,CASSLPQTDRDNYGYTF,TGTGCCAGCAGCCTACCCCAGACGGACAGGGATAACTATGGCTACACCTTC
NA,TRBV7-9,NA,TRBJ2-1,CASSLWQGGPYNEQFF,TGTGCCAGCAGCTTATGGCAGGGCGGGCCCTACAATGAGCAGTTCTTC
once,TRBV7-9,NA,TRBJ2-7,CASSSLAASSYEQYF,TGTGCCAGCAGCTCCTTAGCGGCGAGCTCCTACGAGCAGTACTTC
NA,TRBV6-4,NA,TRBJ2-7,CASSDGSASYEQYF,TGTGCCAGCAGTGACGGTTCGGCTTCCTACGAGCAGTACTTC
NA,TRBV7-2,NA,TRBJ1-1,CASSLVQGDTEAFF,TGTGCCAGCAGCTTAGTGCAGGGCGACACTGAAGCTTTCTTT
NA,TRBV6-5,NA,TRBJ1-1,CASSSPRVHWAAEAFF,TGTGCCAGCAGTTCGCCCCGGGTCCACTGGGCCGCTGAAGCTTTCTTT
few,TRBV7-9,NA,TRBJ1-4,CASSLGSSGNEKLFF,TGTGCCAGCAGCCTAGGCTCCAGCGGCAATGAAAAACTGTTTTTT
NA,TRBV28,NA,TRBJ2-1,CASSRSGEQFF,TGTGCCAGCAGCCGGAGCGGTGAGCAGTTCTTC
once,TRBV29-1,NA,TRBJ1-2,CSALQGLANYGYTF,TGCAGCGCCTTACAGGGACTAGCTAACTATGGCTACACCTTC
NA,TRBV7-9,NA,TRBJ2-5,CASSLKETQYF,TGTGCCAGCAGCTTAAAAGAGACCCAGTACTTC
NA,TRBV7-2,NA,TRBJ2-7,CASSLQGGDEQYF,TGTGCCAGCAGCTTACAGGGGGGCGACGAGCAGTACTTC
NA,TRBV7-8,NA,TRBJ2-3,CASSFDRSDTQYF,TGTGCCAGCAGCTTTGACAGGTCAGATACGCAGTATTTT
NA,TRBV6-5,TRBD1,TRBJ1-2,CASRSGQRVYGYTF,TGTGCCAGCAGATCGGGACAGAGGGTGTATGGCTACACCTTC
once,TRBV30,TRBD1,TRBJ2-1,CVESSGQGNNEQFF,TGTGTGGAGAGCTCCGGACAGGGGAACAATGAGCAGTTCTTC
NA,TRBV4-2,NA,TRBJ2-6,CASTTEGGGANVLTF,TGTGCCAGCACAACTGAGGGGGGAGGGGCCAACGTCCTGACTTTC
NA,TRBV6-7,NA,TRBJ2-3,CASRGTVTTDTQYF,TGTGCCAGCAGAGGAACAGTCACTACAGATACGCAGTATTTT
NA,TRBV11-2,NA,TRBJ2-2,CASSLNGGFYTGELFF,TGTGCCAGCAGCTTAAACGGGGGATTTTACACCGGGGAGCTGTTTTTT
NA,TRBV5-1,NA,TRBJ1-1,CASSLGRDTEAFF,TGCGCCAGCAGCCTGGGGCGGGACACTGAAGCTTTCTTT
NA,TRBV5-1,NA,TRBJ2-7,CASSTEGTVSYEQYF,TGCGCCAGCAGCACGGAGGGGACGGTTTCCTACGAGCAGTACTTC
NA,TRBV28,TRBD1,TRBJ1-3,CASTLGGQTGNTIYF,TGTGCCAGCACCTTGGGGGGACAGACTGGAAACACCATATATTTT
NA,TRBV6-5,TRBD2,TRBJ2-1,CASMRGAYNEQFF,TGTGCCAGCATGCGGGGGGCCTACAATGAGCAGTTCTTC
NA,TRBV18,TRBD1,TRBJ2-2,CASSRDSNTGELFF,TGTGCCAGCTCACGGGACAGCAACACCGGGGAGCTGTTTTTT
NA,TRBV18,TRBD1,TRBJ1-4,CASSPAGGLATNEKLFF,TGTGCCAGCTCACCGGCAGGGGGCCTGGCAACTAATGAAAAACTGTTTTTT
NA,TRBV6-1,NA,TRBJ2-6,CASSGGDTGANVLTF,TGTGCCAGCAGTGGAGGGGACACTGGGGCCAACGTCCTGACTTTC